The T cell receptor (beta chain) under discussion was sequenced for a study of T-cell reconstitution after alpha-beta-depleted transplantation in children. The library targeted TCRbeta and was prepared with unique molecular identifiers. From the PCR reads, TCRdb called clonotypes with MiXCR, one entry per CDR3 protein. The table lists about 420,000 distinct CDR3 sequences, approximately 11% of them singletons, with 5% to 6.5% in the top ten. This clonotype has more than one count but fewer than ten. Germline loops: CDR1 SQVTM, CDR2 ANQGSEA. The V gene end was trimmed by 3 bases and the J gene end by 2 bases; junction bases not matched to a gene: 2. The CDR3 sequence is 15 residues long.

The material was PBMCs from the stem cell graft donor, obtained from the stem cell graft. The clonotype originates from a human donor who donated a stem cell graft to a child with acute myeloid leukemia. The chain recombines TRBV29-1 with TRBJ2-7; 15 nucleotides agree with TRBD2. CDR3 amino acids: CSVEGLAGGTYEQYF. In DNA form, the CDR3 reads TGCAGCGTTGAGGGACTAGCGGGAGGCACCTACGAGCAGTACTTC.